These T cell receptor beta chains were read from a single sample in a study of post-analysis software for immune sequencing data. One entry per CDR3 protein results from TCRdb running MiXCR on the PCR reads. Seen here are roughly 870,000 distinct CDR3 sequences, approximately 57% observed once, and the top ten hold 4% to 5.5%. The sample consisted of blood. The receptors originated from a girl aged 5-17 years with multiple sclerosis. Each CDR3 is given with its conserved first and last residue. A D gene is named only where the DNA matches it firmly. Some rows have no size entry. The others give once, few or many, or a class for an expanded clone.

cdr3_aa,cdr3_nt,clone_size,d_call,v_call,j_call
CSARRAGRYEQYF,TGCAGTGCTAGACGAGCGGGAAGATACGAGCAGTACTTC,NA,TRBD2,TRBV20-1,TRBJ2-7
CASRPGWTGEDGYTF,TGTGCCAGCAGACCAGGTTGGACAGGGGAGGATGGCTACACCTTC,many,TRBD1,TRBV27,TRBJ1-2
CASSITSGRESETQYF,TGCGCCAGCAGCATTACTAGCGGGAGAGAGTCGGAGACCCAGTACTTC,NA,TRBD2,TRBV5-1,TRBJ2-5
CASSSPTNSYEQYF,TGCGCCAGCAGCTCGCCGACAAATTCCTACGAGCAGTACTTC,NA,NA,TRBV5-1,TRBJ2-7
CSVEDRGKGSYTEAFF,TGCAGCGTTGAAGATCGGGGCAAAGGTAGCTACACTGAAGCTTTCTTT,few,NA,TRBV29-1,TRBJ1-1
CASSFGGRNQPQHF,TGTGCCAGCAGCTTTGGGGGCAGGAATCAGCCCCAGCATTTT,NA,NA,TRBV7-2,TRBJ1-5
CASSLLAGRTRGDTQYF,TGTGCCAGCAGCTTGTTGGCGGGGCGGACCAGAGGAGATACGCAGTATTTT,NA,NA,TRBV7-3,TRBJ2-3
CASRLGGFYNEQFF,TGTGCCAGCAGGTTGGGGGGCTTCTACAATGAGCAGTTCTTC,NA,NA,TRBV12-3/TRBV12-4,TRBJ2-1
CASSWDYREPSTDTQYF,TGTGCCAGCAGTTGGGACTACCGCGAACCCAGCACAGATACGCAGTATTTT,NA,TRBD2,TRBV6-5,TRBJ2-3
CASSPDTARPQHF,TGTGCCAGCTCCCCGGACACCGCCCGGCCCCAGCATTTT,NA,NA,TRBV18,TRBJ1-5
CASSVLNNEQFF,TGTGCCAGCAGCGTCTTAAACAATGAGCAGTTCTTC,NA,NA,TRBV9,TRBJ2-1
CASIPAGGSTDTQYF,TGTGCCAGCATCCCAGCGGGAGGGAGCACAGATACGCAGTATTTT,few,TRBD2,TRBV5-8,TRBJ2-3
CASSSHGTSPVRVGWYEQYF,TGTGCCAGCAGTTCCCATGGGACTAGCCCCGTCCGGGTGGGGTGGTACGAGCAGTACTTC,few,TRBD2,TRBV6-5,TRBJ2-7
CASSNGELNQPQHF,TGCGCCAGCAGCAACGGGGAGCTAAATCAGCCCCAGCATTTT,NA,NA,TRBV5-1,TRBJ1-5
CASTTGAAYEQYF,TGTGCCAGCACGACAGGGGCGGCCTACGAGCAGTACTTC,few,TRBD1,TRBV6-5,TRBJ2-7
CASSLNVRVPPSGANVLTF,TGTGCCAGCAGCTTGAACGTACGGGTTCCCCCCTCTGGGGCCAACGTCCTGACTTTC,NA,NA,TRBV5-5,TRBJ2-6
CASSPRPNQETQYF,TGTGCCAGCAGCCCCCGGCCGAACCAAGAGACCCAGTACTTC,NA,NA,TRBV12-3/TRBV12-4,TRBJ2-5
CASNQGGTYEQYF,TGTGCCAGCAATCAGGGGGGGACCTACGAGCAGTACTTC,few,NA,TRBV12-3/TRBV12-4,TRBJ2-7
CASSPRSPLAGPSGANVLTF,TGTGCCAGCAGCCCCCGTTCCCCCCTAGCGGGTCCTTCTGGGGCCAACGTCCTGACTTTC,NA,TRBD2,TRBV7-9,TRBJ2-6
CASSQDDNFSYEQYF,TGCGCCAGCAGCCAAGACGACAATTTCTCCTACGAGCAGTACTTC,NA,NA,TRBV4-1,TRBJ2-7
CSAQGGTGLSYEQYF,TGCAGCGCCCAAGGGGGGACAGGGCTCTCCTACGAGCAGTACTTC,many,TRBD1,TRBV29-1,TRBJ2-7
CASSSTGERGYGYTF,TGCGCCAGCAGCTCCACCGGAGAAAGGGGCTATGGCTACACCTTC,few,NA,TRBV5-1,TRBJ1-2
CASRAAGGHNEQFF,TGTGCCAGCAGGGCTGCGGGAGGCCACAATGAGCAGTTCTTC,NA,TRBD2,TRBV2,TRBJ2-1
CSVDMDRAYGYTF,TGCAGCGTTGACATGGACAGGGCCTATGGCTACACCTTC,few,TRBD1,TRBV29-1,TRBJ1-2
CASSFGTGGLNQETQYF,TGCGCCAGCAGCTTCGGGACAGGGGGCTTAAACCAAGAGACCCAGTACTTC,NA,TRBD1,TRBV5-1,TRBJ2-5